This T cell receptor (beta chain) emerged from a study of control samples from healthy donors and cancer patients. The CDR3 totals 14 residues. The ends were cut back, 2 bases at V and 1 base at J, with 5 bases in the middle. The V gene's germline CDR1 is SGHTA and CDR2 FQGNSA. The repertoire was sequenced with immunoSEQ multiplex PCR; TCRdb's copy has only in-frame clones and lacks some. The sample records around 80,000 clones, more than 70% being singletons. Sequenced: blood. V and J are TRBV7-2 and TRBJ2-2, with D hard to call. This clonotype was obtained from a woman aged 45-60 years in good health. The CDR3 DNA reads TGTGCCAGCAGCTTATGGGGGAACACCGGGGAGCTGTTTTTT. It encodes CASSLWGNTGELFF.